The 32 T cell receptor beta chains reported below all come from one sample, sequenced in a study of T cells in localized non-small cell lung cancer (dated by TCRdb to the early 2020s). Receptor libraries were prepared by the immunoSEQ multiplex PCR assay. TCRdb carries this immuneACCESS record with in-frame sequences only. Its versions omit some clonotypes, under half of them owing to an unresolved V gene in the studies checked, with the rest unexplained. The sample yields under 70,000 clones; roughly 85% were counted once. The biggest ten clones account for 4.5% to 5.5% of the sample. Specimen: peripheral blood, collected before any cancer treatment. The origin of the receptors is a woman aged 40 to 75 with stage I lung adenocarcinoma.

J is TRBJ1-1 and V is TRBV5-6; 7 bases are shared with TRBD1. The germline V gene encodes CDR1 SGHDT and CDR2 YYEEEE. The CDR3 is 16 amino acids. The V gene end was trimmed by 2 bases and the J gene end by 1 base; junction bases not matched to a gene: 8. The DNA of the CDR3 is TGTGCCAGCAGCTTAAGACAGGGTAGGTCGAACACTGAAGCTTTCTTT. Its translation is CASSLRQGRSNTEAFF.

The rearrangement links TRBV30 to TRBJ1-2; tentatively, D is TRBD1 (5 bases). This CDR3 has 12 residues. CDR1 GTSNPN and CDR2 SVGIG come from the germline V gene (reference sequence). Trimming stripped 8 bases from V and 4 bases from J, with 14 bases between. DNA of the CDR3: TGTGCCGGACTAGTGGGGCCCTATGGCTACACCTTC. It is translated as CAGLVGPYGYTF.

This rearrangement joins TRBV6-4 to TRBJ1-6, with no clear D. CDR1 is MRHNA, CDR2 SNTAGT, per germline. CDR3 length: 13 amino acids. Trimming took 2 bases from V and 5 from J, leaving 4 bases between them. This CDR3 is CASSDRDNSPLHF. DNA of the CDR3: TGTGCCAGCAGTGACAGGGATAATTCACCCCTCCACTTT.

This chain links TRBV6-5 with TRBJ2-6; TRBD1 matches 7 bases. Trimming removed 5 bases from V and 1 base from J; junction bases left unmatched: 2. Germline V gene lookup returns CDR1 MNHEY and CDR2 SVGAGI. The CDR3 runs to 15 residues. As DNA, the CDR3 is TGTGCCAGCAGTCTACAGGGGTCTGGGGCCAACGTCCTGACTTTC. This gives the protein CASSLQGSGANVLTF.

This rearrangement joins TRBV19 to TRBJ1-2; D may be TRBD1 (5 bases). CDR1 is LNHDA, CDR2 SQIVND, per germline (reference sequence). Trimming took 6 bases from V and 3 from J, leaving 17 bases between them. The CDR3 is 15 residues long. The CDR3 here is CASSLGRGMDYGYTF. For the CDR3, the DNA is TGTGCCAGTAGCTTAGGGAGGGGAATGGACTATGGCTACACCTTC.

V and J are TRBV7-6 and TRBJ2-7; a weak D match, TRBD1 (5 bases). The CDR3 is 13 amino acids. Trimming cost V 5 bases and J 6 bases, with 14 bases left between them. CDR1 is SGHVS and CDR2 is FNYEAQ in the germline V gene. The CDR3 region has the DNA TGTGCCAGCAGCCTACCAGACAGTGGCGAGCAGTACTTC. It translates to CASSLPDSGEQYF.

The chain employs TRBV6-5 and TRBJ1-2, with D maybe TRBD1 (5 bases). This CDR3 region has 14 residues. Germline V CDR1 and CDR2: MNHEY, SVGAGI. Trimming left V 6 bases short and J 0 bases short, with 11 bases between. This chain's CDR3 is CASRSSTANYGYTF. The DNA for the CDR3 is TGTGCCAGCAGGTCATCGACAGCTAACTATGGCTACACCTTC.

This rearrangement joins TRBV4-1 to TRBJ2-5; TRBD1 matches at 10 bases. Losses at the gene ends were 1 base for V and 6 bases for J; bases not matched to a gene: 5. The CDR3 loop spans 15 amino acids. Germline values: CDR1 MGHRA, CDR2 YSYEKL. CDR3 residues: CASSQGGQGDQTQYF. Written as DNA, the CDR3 is TGCGCCAGCAGCCAAGGCGGACAGGGGGATCAGACCCAGTACTTC.

This clone occurred once. V and J are TRBV4-3 and TRBJ1-3; no reliable D call. Germline assignment: CDR1 LGHNA and CDR2 YSLEER. This CDR3 contains 15 residues. The germline V and J ends were trimmed by 3 bases and 1 base, with 10 bases remaining between them. CDR3 coding DNA: TGCGCCAGCAGCCACTCACAGAGTTCTGGAAACACCATATATTTT. Protein product: CASSHSQSSGNTIYF.

The V and J genes are TRBV2 and TRBJ2-2; 8 positions agree with TRBD1. The CDR3 covers 14 residues. The ends lost 9 bases at V and 1 base at J; junction bases unmatched: 4. Germline-derived CDR1 and CDR2 are SNHLY and FYNNEI. The CDR3 DNA sequence: TGTGCCAGTACCGGGACAGGGAACACCGGGGAGCTGTTTTTT. Translation: CASTGTGNTGELFF.

The rearrangement joins TRBV27 to TRBJ2-2, with D perhaps matching TRBD2 (6 bases). The CDR3 consists of 14 residues. Trimming shortened V by 6 bases and J by 1 base, and 9 bases separated the two germline ends. Germline V gives CDR1 MNHEY, CDR2 SMNVEV (reference sequence). CDR3 sequence reads: CASRIGGNTGELFF. DNA of the CDR3: TGTGCCAGCAGGATCGGGGGGAACACCGGGGAGCTGTTTTTT.

The chain recombines TRBV6-5 with TRBJ1-2; D gene ambiguous. The CDR3 contains 15 residues. V lost 5 bases to trimming and J lost 8 bases, with 21 bases between them. The germline gives CDR1 MNHEY, CDR2 SVGAGI. DNA for the CDR3: TGTGCCAGCAGTCCGCCGCCAAGGCGCCGAGAAGGCTACACCTTC. Amino acid sequence: CASSPPPRRREGYTF.

This chain joins TRBV19 and TRBJ1-5, with D perhaps TRBD1 (5 bases). CDR3 length: 16 amino acids. V was cut by 7 bases and J by 5 bases, with 21 bases left in between. The germline V gene has CDR1 LNHDA and CDR2 SQIVND (reference sequence). CDR3 protein: CASNLGAGLGDQPQHF. Here the CDR3 DNA reads TGTGCCAGTAACCTTGGGGCGGGGTTAGGCGATCAGCCCCAGCATTTT.

The rearrangement joins TRBV27 to TRBJ1-2, with no clear D. The V end was cut by 5 bases, the J end by 4 bases, with 11 bases between. The CDR3 has 13 residues. Germline CDR1 and CDR2: MNHEY and SMNVEV (reference sequence). Here the CDR3 reads CASSPDKSYGYTF. DNA for the CDR3: TGTGCCAGCAGTCCTGATAAGTCCTATGGCTACACCTTC.

This clone turned up a few times. At one end the junction does not follow the germline gene, possibly because of a read error. The chain uses TRBV6-1 and TRBJ2-7; 7 positions match TRBD1. Germline V lookup: CDR1 MNHNS, CDR2 SASEGT. This CDR3 is 11 amino acids long. The CDR3 protein is CASSETGYQHF. Written as DNA, the CDR3 is TGTGCCAGCAGTGAGACAGGGTATCAGCACTTC.

This clone appeared once. The chain is built from TRBV11-2 and TRBJ1-2; TRBD1 is a possible D gene (6 bases). This CDR3 is built from 14 residues. V was shortened by 1 base and J by 7 bases, with 13 bases between the two germline ends. The germline gives CDR1 SGHAT, CDR2 FQNNGV. For the CDR3, the DNA is TGTGCCAGCAGCTTAGTGGGGGCTGGGTCTGGCTACACCTTC. Protein: CASSLVGAGSGYTF.

This clone is a singleton in its sample. V gene TRBV7-9 combines with J gene TRBJ2-4, with D possibly called TRBD1 or TRBD2 (7 bases each). CDR3 length: 16 residues. The germline CDR1 and CDR2 sequences are SEHNR and FQNEAQ (reference sequence). Trimming pared 5 bases from V and 0 bases from J, leaving 14 bases between. The CDR3 region is CASSTTGEGAKNIQYF. The CDR3 DNA is TGTGCCAGCAGCACAACAGGGGAGGGAGCCAAAAACATTCAGTACTTC.

V usage is TRBV5-1 and J usage is TRBJ2-1, with unresolved D. Germline V CDR1 and CDR2: SGHRS, YFSETQ. CDR3 size: 11 residues. Trimming took off 3 bases at V and 2 bases at J, with 0 bases between the two ends. CDR3 loop: CASSSYNEQFF. The CDR3 coding sequence is TGCGCCAGCAGCTCCTACAATGAGCAGTTCTTC.

The sample holds a few counts of this clone. The V and J genes are TRBV7-2 and TRBJ2-7; D call uncertain. The germline gives CDR1 SGHTA, CDR2 FQGNSA. The CDR3 is 13 amino acids. V was cut by 1 base and J by 6 bases, with 10 bases left in between. The CDR3 DNA reads TGTGCCAGCAGCTTAGTTACCCGAGGCGAGCAGTACTTC. As protein: CASSLVTRGEQYF.

The chain combines TRBV28 with TRBJ1-6; D is perhaps TRBD1 (5 bases). V was clipped by 1 base and J by 4 bases, with 8 bases between them. CDR1 MDHEN and CDR2 SYDVKM come from the germline V gene. This CDR3 region has 15 residues. CDR3 sequence (DNA): TGTGCCAGCAGTTTATCTGGACATTATAATTCACCCCTCCACTTT. The encoded protein is CASSLSGHYNSPLHF.

The V gene is TRBV5-1, the J gene TRBJ2-1; 10 positions match TRBD2. The germline V gene has CDR1 SGHRS and CDR2 YFSETQ. This CDR3 is built from 15 residues. With 4 bases clipped from V and 6 bases from J, the junction kept 7 bases outside the gene matches. The DNA of the CDR3 is TGCGCCAGCAGCCCGATAGCGGGGGGCGGCAATGAGCAGTTCTTC. This gives the protein CASSPIAGGGNEQFF.

V is TRBV28 and J is TRBJ2-1; no clear D gene. This CDR3 comprises 16 residues. V was cut by 3 bases and J by 5 bases, with 17 bases left in between. Per the germline V gene, CDR1 is MDHEN and CDR2 is SYDVKM. CDR3 amino acids: CASSFQRSLNDNEQFF. The DNA of the CDR3 is TGTGCCAGCAGTTTCCAACGGTCCCTGAATGACAATGAGCAGTTCTTC.

V usage is TRBV11-2 and J usage is TRBJ2-5; D ambiguous. Trimming pared 1 base from V and 8 bases from J, leaving 8 bases between. The germline gives CDR1 SGHAT, CDR2 FQNNGV. CDR3 length equals 12 residues. CDR3 DNA sequence: TGTGCCAGCAGCTTAGCCTCCGGCACCCAGTACTTC. It encodes CASSLASGTQYF.

The chain uses TRBV13 and TRBJ1-1; D might be TRBD1 (5 bases). Per germline, CDR1 PRHDT and CDR2 FYEKMQ (reference sequence). This CDR3 has 14 amino acids. V lost 5 bases and J 0 bases, leaving 10 bases between the germline ends. The CDR3 region is CASSPGGVNTEAFF. The DNA for the CDR3 is TGTGCCAGCAGCCCCGGGGGAGTGAACACTGAAGCTTTCTTT.

This clone was counted a few times. This CDR3 is CASTPFGGTSTDTQYF. CDR3 nucleotides: TGCGCCAGCACCCCCTTCGGCGGGACTAGCACAGATACGCAGTATTTT. The genes are TRBV5-1 and TRBJ2-3; tentatively, D is TRBD2 (6 bases). With 6 bases removed from V and 0 bases from J, the gap between germline ends came to 17 bases. The CDR3 covers 16 residues. Germline CDR1 reads SGHRS; CDR2 reads YFSETQ.

The chain links TRBV28 to TRBJ1-5, with D maybe TRBD1 (6 bases). CDR1 is MDHEN, CDR2 SYDVKM, per germline. There are 12 residues in the CDR3. V was shortened by 8 bases and J by 11 bases, with 16 bases between the two germline ends. CDR3 amino acids: CASELTGAAQHF. The CDR3 nucleotides read TGTGCCAGCGAGCTGACAGGTGCTGCCCAGCATTTT.

The V call is TRBV28, the J call TRBJ2-3; D not certain. The V gene's germline CDR1 is MDHEN and CDR2 SYDVKM. CDR3 length: 15 amino acids. The ends were cut back, 6 bases at V and 0 bases at J, with 13 bases in the middle. CDR3 nucleotide sequence: TGTGCCAGCAGCACCCCGTCGATTAGCACAGATACGCAGTATTTT. Its translation is CASSTPSISTDTQYF.

V is TRBV27 and J is TRBJ2-1, with D possibly TRBD1 on 5 matching bases. The V end was cut by 5 bases, the J end by 1 base, with 9 bases between. There are 14 residues in the CDR3. Per the germline V gene, CDR1 is MNHEY and CDR2 is SMNVEV (reference sequence). The CDR3 nucleotides read TGTGCCAGCAGTGGGGCCCTTTCCTACAATGAGCAGTTCTTC. Protein sequence: CASSGALSYNEQFF.

The J gene is TRBJ1-6, the V gene TRBV5-8, with unresolved D. CDR1 is SGHTS, CDR2 YDEGEE, per germline. Trimming removed 6 bases at V and 3 bases at J, with 10 bases between. This CDR3 has 14 residues. The CDR3, as DNA: TGTGCCAGCATTCGTCTCGTCTATAATTCACCCCTCCACTTT. Amino acids: CASIRLVYNSPLHF. Based on the CDR3 plus reference TRBV5-8 and TRBJ1-6, the full variable domain is EAGVTQSPTHLIKTRGQQATLRCSPISGHTSVYWYQQALGLGLQFLLWYDEGEERNRGNFPPRFSGRQFPNYSSELNVNALELEDSALYLCASIRLVYNSPLHFGNGTRLTVT.

This sequence joins TRBV7-2 and TRBJ2-7, with 9 bases aligning to TRBD1. Trimming removed 5 bases from V and 2 bases from J; junction bases left unmatched: 4. The CDR3 length is 14 residues. CDR1 SGHTA and CDR2 FQGNSA come from the germline V gene. Here the CDR3 reads CASSNRQGAYEQYF. In DNA form, the CDR3 reads TGTGCCAGCAGCAACCGACAGGGGGCCTACGAGCAGTACTTC.

This clone was counted once. This sequence joins TRBV5-4 and TRBJ1-6; a weak D match, TRBD1 (5 bases). The V gene's germline CDR1 is SGHNT and CDR2 YYREEE (reference sequence). The CDR3 length is 14 residues. Trimming removed 0 bases at V and 7 bases at J, with 8 bases between. CDR3 DNA: TGTGCCAGCAGCTTGGGGGGGAGGAATTCACCCCTCCACTTT. Protein sequence: CASSLGGRNSPLHF. Variable domain in full (rest from reference TRBV5-4 and TRBJ1-6): ETGVTQSPTHLIKTRGQQVTLRCSSQSGHNTVSWYQQALGQGPQFIFQYYREEENGRGNFPPRFSGLQFPNYSSELNVNALELDDSALYLCASSLGGRNSPLHFGNGTRLTVT.

The chain uses TRBV5-6 and TRBJ1-5; maybe TRBD1 (6 bases). This CDR3 has 16 residues. CDR1 SGHDT and CDR2 YYEEEE come from the germline V gene. V was shortened by 4 bases and J by 4 bases, with 18 bases between the two germline ends. The CDR3 protein is CASSLQQGRENQPQHF. CDR3 DNA sequence: TGTGCCAGCAGCCTGCAACAGGGTCGGGAAAATCAGCCCCAGCATTTT.